This T cell receptor (beta chain) was documented in a study of response to subunit inactivated influenza vaccine (dated 2018 in TCRdb). About the study as a whole: Deep quantitative T cell receptor repertoire profiling was used in the study to track responses to a trivalent subunit inactivated influenza vaccine.

This clonotype was found a few times. Its antigen specificity is not known. Base qualities are missing; no much larger clone stands one base away. The library was prepared using RT-PCR. The sequencer listed for this sample is Illumina HiSeq 2500. TCRdb reworked the public reads: Q25 trimming with fastp, MiXCR clone assembly, productive beta chains retained. Each entry merges the rows of one CDR3 protein and shows their most common DNA and genes. A total of 650,000 or so distinct CDR3 sequences appear in this sample, around 15% of them only once. Of the sample, less than 9% is held by the ten largest clones. The investigation overall reported the following: The authors suggested that each seasonal influenza vaccination may recruit only a limited number of new T cells.

From the cysteine through the phenylalanine, the CDR3 covers 13 amino acids. Of the read, only the CDR3 DNA is kept; its 39 bases are in frame from base 1. V gives up 0 bases and J gives up 8 bases, and the segment between their germline ends measures 8 bases. CDR1 and CDR2 (LGHDT, YNNKEL) derive from the germline V gene (reference sequence). This TCR was recovered from a man aged 50-60 years who received an inactivated influenza vaccine. Donor details come from another sample of the same person, matched by shared clones. The sequence links TRBV3-1 to TRBJ2-1; the D segment cannot be called with confidence. This material consisted of PBMCs from blood, taken less than 15 days before vaccination. CDR3 reads: CASSQDNIYEQFF. The sequence in DNA is TGTGCCAGCAGCCAAGATAACATTTATGAGCAGTTCTTC.